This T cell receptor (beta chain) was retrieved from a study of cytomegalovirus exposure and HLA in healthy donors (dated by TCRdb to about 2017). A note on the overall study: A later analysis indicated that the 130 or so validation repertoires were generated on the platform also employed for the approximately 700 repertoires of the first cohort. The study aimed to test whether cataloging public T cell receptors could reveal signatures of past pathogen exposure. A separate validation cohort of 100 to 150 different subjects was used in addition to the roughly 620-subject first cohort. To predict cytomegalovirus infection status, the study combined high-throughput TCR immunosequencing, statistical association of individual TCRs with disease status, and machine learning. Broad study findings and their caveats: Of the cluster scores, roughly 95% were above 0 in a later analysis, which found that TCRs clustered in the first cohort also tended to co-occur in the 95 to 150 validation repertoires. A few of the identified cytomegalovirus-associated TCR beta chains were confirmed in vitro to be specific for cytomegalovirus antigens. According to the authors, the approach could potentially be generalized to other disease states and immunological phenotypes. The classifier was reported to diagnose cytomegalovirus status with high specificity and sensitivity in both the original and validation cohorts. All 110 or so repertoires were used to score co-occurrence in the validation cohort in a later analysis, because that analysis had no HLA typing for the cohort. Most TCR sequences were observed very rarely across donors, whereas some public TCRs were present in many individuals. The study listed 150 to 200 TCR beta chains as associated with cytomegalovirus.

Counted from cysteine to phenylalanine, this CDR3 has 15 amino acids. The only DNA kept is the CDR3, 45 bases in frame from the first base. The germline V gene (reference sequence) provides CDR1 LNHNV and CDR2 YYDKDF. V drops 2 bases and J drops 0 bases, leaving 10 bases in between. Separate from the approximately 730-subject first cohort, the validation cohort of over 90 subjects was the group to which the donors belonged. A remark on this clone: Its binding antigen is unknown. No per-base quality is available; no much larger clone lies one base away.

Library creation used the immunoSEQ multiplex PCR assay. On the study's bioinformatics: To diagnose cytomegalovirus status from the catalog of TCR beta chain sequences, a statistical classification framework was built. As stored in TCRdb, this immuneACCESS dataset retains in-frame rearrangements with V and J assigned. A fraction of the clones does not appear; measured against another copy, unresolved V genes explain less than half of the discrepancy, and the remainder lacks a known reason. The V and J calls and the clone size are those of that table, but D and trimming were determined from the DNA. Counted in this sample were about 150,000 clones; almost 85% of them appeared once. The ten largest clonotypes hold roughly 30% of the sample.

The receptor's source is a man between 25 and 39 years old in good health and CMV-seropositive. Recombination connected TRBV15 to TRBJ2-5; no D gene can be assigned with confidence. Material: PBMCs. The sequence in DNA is TGTGCCACCAGCAGAATTTCAGGAAACCAAGAGACCCAGTACTTC. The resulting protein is CATSRISGNQETQYF. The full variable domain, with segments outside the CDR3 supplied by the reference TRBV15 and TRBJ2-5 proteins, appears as DAMVIQNPRYQVTQFGKPVTLSCSQTLNHNVMYWYQQKSSQAPKLLFHYYDKDFNNEADTPDNFQSRRPNTSFCFLDIRSPGLGDTAMYLCATSRISGNQETQYFGPGTRLLVL.